This T cell receptor beta chain was identified during a study of blood T cells in healthy people across ages. For the study at large: Template switching caught about one barcoded beta molecule for each two T cells. Whole-study findings and limits: Naive CD4+ cell counts and diversity both ran higher in long-lived than in aged donors.

Comment on this clonotype: Its antigen is currently unknown.

The use of a sample-barcoded 5' primer and a J-beta primer mix characterized a second PCR of about 6 to 11 cycles. Carrying 12 random nucleotides, a template-switch adaptor labeled each individual cDNA molecule. TCRdb reprocessed the 5' RACE reads with MiXCR, giving one entry per CDR3 protein. The table lists fewer than 2 million distinct CDR3 sequences, about 39% of them singletons. This CDR3 is built from 15 residues. V lost 8 bases, J lost 6 bases, and 12 bases stayed unmatched. Germline-derived CDR1 and CDR2 are MGHRA and YSYEKL. The amount of total RNA extracted per sample was at least 6 micrograms.

The TCR sequence derives from a human donor in good health. This chain connects TRBV4-1 to TRBJ2-1; 8 nucleotides align to TRBD1. The sequenced material came from blood. The CDR3 region has the DNA TGCGCCAGCGCGCCAGGGGGCCTTAGGGGCAATGAGCAGTTCTTC. Translation gives CASAPGGLRGNEQFF.